Listed below are T cell receptor beta chains from one sample, sequenced in a study of post-analysis software for immune sequencing data. TCRdb re-called the PCR reads through MiXCR, storing one row per CDR3 protein. The sample yields 750,000 to 900,000 distinct CDR3 sequences, 46% seen once. The sequenced material came from blood. The origin of the receptors is a girl aged 10-17 years with multiple sclerosis. The conserved cysteine and the conserved F or W are not part of the CDR3 here. The order of the fields is J gene, V gene, CDR3 protein.

j_gene: TRBJ1-2; v_gene: TRBV12-3/TRBV12-4; CDR3aa: ASTLGAGLGYT
j_gene: TRBJ1-4; v_gene: TRBV7-9; CDR3aa: ASSPPGEKLF
j_gene: TRBJ2-7; v_gene: TRBV15; CDR3aa: ATSEGLAAYEQY
j_gene: TRBJ2-4; v_gene: TRBV7-2; CDR3aa: ASSLGTVNIQY
j_gene: TRBJ1-2; v_gene: TRBV29-1; CDR3aa: SVAGQGARGYT
j_gene: TRBJ2-1; v_gene: TRBV7-6; CDR3aa: ASSLAGQGAVDEQF
j_gene: TRBJ1-1; v_gene: TRBV12-3/TRBV12-4; CDR3aa: ASSFSGNTEAF
j_gene: TRBJ2-1; v_gene: TRBV7-9; CDR3aa: ASSLEASGGRF
j_gene: TRBJ2-7; v_gene: TRBV29-1; CDR3aa: SVEIADFSYEQY
j_gene: TRBJ1-1; v_gene: TRBV29-1; CDR3aa: SASGEVNTGAF
j_gene: TRBJ2-7; v_gene: TRBV6-1; CDR3aa: ASSEVGTPSYEQY
j_gene: TRBJ1-1; v_gene: TRBV6-5; CDR3aa: AIGQGNTEAF
j_gene: TRBJ2-1; v_gene: TRBV28; CDR3aa: ASSLQEGGRNEQF
j_gene: TRBJ2-1; v_gene: TRBV13; CDR3aa: ASSSPGLTGGEQF
j_gene: TRBJ2-6; v_gene: TRBV4-2; CDR3aa: ASSQHRAAGANVLT